Listed here is a single T cell receptor (beta chain). Its antigen is still unknown. The data originate from a study of graft-versus-host responses after intestinal transplantation. Study-wide context: Transplant recipients had multivisceral, liver-intestinal, or isolated intestinal grafts. Recipients were all induced with anti-thymocyte globulin, then given tacrolimus and steroids for approximately three years. Points from the study as a whole: GvH clones were identified in recipient marrow, with some first appearing in ileum or blood. Graft-donor T cell macrochimerism coincided with high graft-versus-host to host-versus-graft clonal ratios in allografts.

The CDR3 has 13 residues. V lost 5 bases and J lost 3, with 8 bases in between. CDR1 and CDR2 from the germline V gene are SGHTA and FQGNSA. The assay was immunoSEQ multiplex PCR, and TCRdb's table has in-frame clones only and misses some. The sample lists 35,000 to 45,000 clones; 90% to 95% were seen once. This TCR derives from a human patient who received an intestinal transplant, so some T cells may come from the graft donor. Sample: PBMCs, taken 700 to 850 days after intestinal transplantation. V is TRBV7-2 and J is TRBJ2-1; D is unclear. CDR3 bases: TGTGCCAGCAGCCCCCTCTTCTACAATGAGCAGTTCTTC. Translated, it gives CASSPLFYNEQFF.